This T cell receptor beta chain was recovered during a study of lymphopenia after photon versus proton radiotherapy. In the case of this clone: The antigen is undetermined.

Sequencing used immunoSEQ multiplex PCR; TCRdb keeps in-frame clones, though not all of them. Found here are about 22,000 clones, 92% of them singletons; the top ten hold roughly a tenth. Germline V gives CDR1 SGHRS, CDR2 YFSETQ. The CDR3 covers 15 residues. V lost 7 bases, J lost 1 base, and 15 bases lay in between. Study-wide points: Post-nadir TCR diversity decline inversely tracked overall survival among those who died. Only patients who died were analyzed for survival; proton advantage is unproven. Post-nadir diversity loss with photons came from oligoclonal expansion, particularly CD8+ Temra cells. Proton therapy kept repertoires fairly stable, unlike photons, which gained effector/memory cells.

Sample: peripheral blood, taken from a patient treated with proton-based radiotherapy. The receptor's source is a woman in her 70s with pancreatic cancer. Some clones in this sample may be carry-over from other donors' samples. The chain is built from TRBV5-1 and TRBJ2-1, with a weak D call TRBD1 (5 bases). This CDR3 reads CASLVGHGSYNEQFF. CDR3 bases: TGCGCCAGCTTGGTGGGGCATGGGTCCTACAATGAGCAGTTCTTC.